These T cell receptor beta chains were read from a single sample in a study of CD8 T cells in Susac syndrome. TCRdb passed the immunoSEQ multiplex PCR reads through MiXCR, listing each CDR3 protein once. Of about 430,000 distinct CDR3 sequences in the sample, around 85% were seen once. Material: CD8+ T cells from PBMCs. The receptors here all came from a human donor with multiple sclerosis. CDR3s include the opening cysteine and the closing phenylalanine or tryptophan. A D gene is named only where the DNA matches it firmly. Clone size, where shown, is once, few, many, or a class for clones that have expanded.

V gene	J gene	clone size	D gene	CDR3 protein	CDR3 DNA
TRBV27	TRBJ1-1	.	.	CASSLSSGTNTEAFF	TGTGCCAGCAGTTTATCGTCCGGGACGAACACTGAAGCTTTCTTT
TRBV5-4	TRBJ2-1	.	TRBD1	CASSLGDREDSHEQFF	TGTGCCAGCAGCTTGGGGGACAGGGAAGATTCGCATGAGCAGTTCTTC
TRBV30	TRBJ1-1	.	.	CAWSVQGLNTEAFF	TGTGCCTGGAGTGTCCAGGGGTTGAACACTGAAGCTTTCTTT
TRBV7-9	TRBJ2-5	.	.	CASSLIVSREETQYF	TGTGCCAGCAGCTTAATAGTTTCCAGGGAAGAGACCCAGTACTTC
TRBV29-1	TRBJ2-7	once	.	CSVKTPTYEQYF	TGCAGCGTTAAGACACCCACCTACGAGCAGTACTTC
TRBV25-1	TRBJ1-5	.	.	CASSGTETYSNQPQHF	TGTGCCAGCAGTGGCACAGAAACCTATAGCAATCAGCCCCAGCATTTT
TRBV19	TRBJ1-6	.	TRBD1	CASSAGQGGSPLHF	TGTGCCAGTAGCGCCGGACAGGGAGGATCACCCCTCCACTTT
TRBV30	TRBJ1-1	.	.	CAWSTATEAFF	TGTGCCTGGAGTACGGCCACTGAAGCTTTCTTT
TRBV9	TRBJ2-3	.	.	CASMGVTDTQYF	TGTGCCAGCATGGGAGTCACAGATACGCAGTATTTT
TRBV27	TRBJ2-5	.	.	CASKPETWRETQYF	TGTGCCAGCAAACCCGAGACGTGGAGAGAGACCCAGTACTTC
TRBV7-7	TRBJ2-7	.	.	CASSRREIESYEQYF	TGTGCTAGCAGCCGACGGGAGATTGAGAGTTACGAGCAGTACTTC
TRBV24-1	TRBJ2-7	once	.	CATSDSGSHEQYF	TGTGCCACCAGTGATTCGGGGTCCCACGAGCAGTACTTC
TRBV5-8	TRBJ1-1	.	.	CASSLFRGNEAFF	TGTGCCAGCAGCTTGTTTCGGGGGAATGAAGCTTTCTTT
TRBV30	TRBJ2-3	few	TRBD2	CAWNNGASGLSTDTQYF	TGTGCCTGGAACAACGGGGCTAGCGGGTTGAGCACAGATACGCAGTATTTT
TRBV3-1	TRBJ2-1	.	TRBD2	CASSHTFSGGGVVNEQFF	TGTGCCAGCAGCCATACTTTTTCTGGCGGGGGAGTCGTCAATGAGCAGTTCTTC
TRBV11-2	TRBJ2-4	.	.	CASSLVTQGGKNIQYF	TGTGCCAGCAGCTTAGTCACCCAGGGTGGCAAAAACATTCAGTACTTC
TRBV27	TRBJ1-5	.	.	CASSFGTANQPQHF	TGTGCCAGCAGTTTTGGGACGGCGAATCAGCCCCAGCATTTT
TRBV7-9	TRBJ2-7	.	.	CASSSFSGRKYYEQYF	TGTGCCAGCAGCTCTTTTTCAGGACGGAAATACTACGAGCAGTACTTC
TRBV20-1	TRBJ1-2	.	.	CSARAHGNYGYTF	TGCAGTGCTAGAGCACACGGAAACTATGGCTACACCTTC
TRBV29-1	TRBJ2-1	.	.	CSGTPLSEQFF	TGCAGCGGGACTCCACTCAGTGAGCAGTTCTTC
TRBV11-1	TRBJ2-2	.	.	CASSRPATGINTGELFF	TGTGCCAGCAGCCGGCCGGCGACGGGGATCAACACCGGGGAGCTGTTTTTT
TRBV13	TRBJ2-4	.	.	CASSLGSYEVQYF	TGTGCCAGCAGCTTAGGGAGCTATGAGGTTCAGTACTTC
TRBV4-1	TRBJ2-4	.	.	CASSQGPEIAKNIQYF	TGCGCCAGCAGCCAAGGCCCGGAGATAGCCAAAAACATTCAGTACTTC
TRBV2	TRBJ2-7	.	.	CASLFGETYEQYF	TGTGCCAGCCTATTCGGGGAAACCTACGAGCAGTACTTC
TRBV10-3	TRBJ1-5	.	TRBD1	CAISGGAGGEGNQPQHF	TGTGCCATCAGCGGTGGAGCAGGGGGCGAGGGCAATCAGCCCCAGCATTTT
TRBV5-1	TRBJ1-2	.	.	CASGLQGGDGYTF	TGCGCCAGCGGTCTACAGGGAGGAGATGGCTACACCTTC
TRBV20-1	TRBJ2-1	.	.	CSADDLDNEQFF	TGCAGTGCCGACGACTTGGACAATGAGCAGTTCTTC
TRBV4-2	TRBJ2-3	.	.	CASSSRVIRRLPPVDF	TGTGCCAGCAGCTCAAGAGTTATTCGGCGGCTACCCCCAGTGGATTTT
TRBV29-1	TRBJ2-7	.	TRBD2	CSVALAAQGNEQYF	TGCAGCGTTGCACTAGCGGCCCAGGGTAACGAGCAGTACTTC
TRBV29-1	TRBJ2-2	once	.	CSAQQLNTGELFF	TGCAGTGCCCAACAGCTGAACACCGGGGAGCTGTTTTTT
TRBV28	TRBJ2-7	.	.	CASSSNEQYF	TGTGCCAGCAGCTCTAATGAGCAGTACTTC
TRBV30	TRBJ2-5	.	.	CAWSAQAMTQYF	TGTGCCTGGAGTGCCCAGGCCATGACCCAGTACTTC
TRBV28	TRBJ1-1	.	.	CASREVGENTEAFF	TGTGCCAGCAGGGAGGTGGGCGAGAACACTGAAGCTTTCTTT
TRBV5-4	TRBJ1-2	.	.	CASSLRVAPDGYTF	TGTGCCAGCAGCTTGAGGGTGGCGCCGGATGGCTACACCTTC
TRBV6-5	TRBJ1-5	once	.	CASSYGQSNQPQHF	TGTGCCAGCAGTTACGGACAGAGCAATCAGCCCCAGCATTTT
TRBV27	TRBJ2-3	.	.	CASSFLEAPSTDTQYF	TGTGCCAGCAGTTTTTTGGAGGCCCCTAGCACAGATACGCAGTATTTT
TRBV25-1	TRBJ2-1	.	TRBD2	CASSELYLRQTSGGGGDEQFF	TGTGCCAGCAGTGAATTATATCTACGGCAGACTAGCGGGGGGGGTGGCGATGAGCAGTTCTTC
TRBV29-1	TRBJ2-2	.	.	CSVEDSRGVTGELFF	TGCAGCGTTGAAGATAGCAGGGGGGTCACCGGGGAGCTGTTTTTT
TRBV27	TRBJ1-1	many	.	CASSLGSEAFF	TGTGCCAGCAGTTTAGGAAGTGAAGCTTTCTTT
TRBV4-1	TRBJ2-1	.	TRBD2	CASSQVELAADEQFF	TGCGCCAGCAGCCAAGTAGAACTAGCGGCCGATGAGCAGTTCTTC
TRBV11-2	TRBJ2-5	.	.	CASSFGEGAETQYF	TGTGCCAGCAGTTTCGGGGAGGGGGCAGAGACCCAGTACTTC
TRBV5-6	TRBJ1-2	.	TRBD1	CASSLNEAGGLFYGYTF	TGTGCCAGCAGCTTAAATGAGGCAGGGGGCCTTTTCTATGGCTACACCTTC
TRBV24-1	TRBJ1-3	.	.	CATGLQDDRFSGNTIYF	TGTGCCACCGGATTACAGGACGATCGATTCTCTGGAAACACCATATATTTT